This TCR beta chain comes out of a study of molecular identifiers for immune sequencing clone quantification. Germline V gene lookup returns CDR1 ENHRY and CDR2 SYGVKD. V lost 6 bases to trimming and J lost 3 bases, with 17 bases between them. CDR3 size: 15 residues. This clonotype was seen at least ten times. Previously described methods and listed TCR primers were employed for the bulk TCR libraries. TCRdb called the PCR reads again in MiXCR, with one record for every CDR3 protein. The sample has 85,000 to 95,000 distinct CDR3 sequences, 19% seen once. The source is a human donor in good health. Some libraries in this study had Jurkat cell RNA spiked in. Sequenced: naive CD8+ T cells from blood, with Jurkat cell RNA spiked in. This sample's subset: FACS-sorted CD8+CD4-CCR7+CD45RA+ naive T cells. The chain employs TRBV10-3 and TRBJ2-5; D possibly corresponds to TRBD1 (5 bases). CDR3 nucleotides: TGTGCCATCAGCCGGACCCTCGACAGTGAAGAGACCCAGTACTTC. Its translation: CAISRTLDSEETQYF.